These T cell receptor beta chains were read from a single sample in a study of tumor and adjacent non-tumor tissue in lung cancer. In TCRdb, the multiplex PCR reads were re-called with MiXCR into one record per CDR3 protein. Here the sample spans under 75,000 distinct CDR3 sequences, 55% to 70% being singletons. The sample consisted of distant non-tumor lung tissue. Receptors were obtained from a woman in her 50s with non-small cell lung cancer. Both conserved end residues are trimmed from each CDR3.

j_gene: TRBJ1-1
v_gene: TRBV12-3/TRBV12-4
CDR3aa: ASSPSGRRNTEAF

j_gene: TRBJ2-1
v_gene: TRBV5-1
CDR3aa: ASSLVATSTYNEQF

j_gene: TRBJ2-3
v_gene: TRBV4-2
CDR3aa: ASSLQSTDTLY

j_gene: TRBJ1-2
v_gene: TRBV6-2/TRBV6-3
CDR3aa: ASSRGQGQDGQT

j_gene: TRBJ2-3
v_gene: TRBV20-1
CDR3aa: SASEGTVGDTQY

j_gene: TRBJ2-2
v_gene: TRBV24-1
CDR3aa: ATSALTTGEPF

j_gene: TRBJ2-1
v_gene: TRBV11-2
CDR3aa: ASSFLAQHSEQF

j_gene: TRBJ2-3
v_gene: TRBV9
CDR3aa: ASSVEGAASTDTQY

j_gene: TRBJ2-1
v_gene: TRBV11-2
CDR3aa: ASSVRANPPYNEQL

j_gene: TRBJ1-5
v_gene: TRBV12-3/TRBV12-4
CDR3aa: AGSFTGGGPRH

j_gene: TRBJ2-1
v_gene: TRBV20-1
CDR3aa: SARSVGTGVYNEQF

j_gene: TRBJ1-5
v_gene: TRBV29-1
CDR3aa: SVGDGDLKPQQ

j_gene: TRBJ1-1
v_gene: TRBV20-1
CDR3aa: SAKGGTEAF

j_gene: TRBJ2-7
v_gene: TRBV11-1
CDR3aa: ASSVELAASYEQY

j_gene: TRBJ2-7
v_gene: TRBV11-1
CDR3aa: ASSGTLHY

j_gene: TRBJ2-2
v_gene: TRBV5-4
CDR3aa: ASSLGGRMNTGELF

j_gene: TRBJ2-1
v_gene: TRBV5-8
CDR3aa: TSRERRGSYNEQF